This T cell receptor beta chain was obtained from a study of prognosis after radiotherapy for stage I lung cancer. Between the trimmed V and J ends, which lost 5 bases and 3 bases, there was a span of 10 bases. The CDR3 sequence is 14 residues long. Two-round multiplex PCR amplified TCR beta CDR3 from genomic DNA. For every TRBV and TRBJ gene, a specific primer was used in first-round PCR. MiXCR, run by TCRdb on the multiplex PCR reads, gives a single entry per CDR3 protein. Here the sample spans over 15,000 distinct CDR3 sequences, roughly 55% being singletons. Regarding this clonotype: Since a far larger clone is one base different, this is likely a read error.

This chain uses TRBV12-3 or TRBV12-4 with TRBJ2-2; D is tentatively TRBD1 or TRBD2 (5 bases each). The TCR comes from a donor aged 50 or older with non-small cell lung cancer. The sample consisted of PBMCs, taken before or after stereotactic body radiation therapy (not recorded which). In nucleotides, the CDR3 is TGTGCCAGCAGTGAAGGGGACGACACCGGGGAGCTGTTTTTT. Its protein is CASSEGDDTGELFF.